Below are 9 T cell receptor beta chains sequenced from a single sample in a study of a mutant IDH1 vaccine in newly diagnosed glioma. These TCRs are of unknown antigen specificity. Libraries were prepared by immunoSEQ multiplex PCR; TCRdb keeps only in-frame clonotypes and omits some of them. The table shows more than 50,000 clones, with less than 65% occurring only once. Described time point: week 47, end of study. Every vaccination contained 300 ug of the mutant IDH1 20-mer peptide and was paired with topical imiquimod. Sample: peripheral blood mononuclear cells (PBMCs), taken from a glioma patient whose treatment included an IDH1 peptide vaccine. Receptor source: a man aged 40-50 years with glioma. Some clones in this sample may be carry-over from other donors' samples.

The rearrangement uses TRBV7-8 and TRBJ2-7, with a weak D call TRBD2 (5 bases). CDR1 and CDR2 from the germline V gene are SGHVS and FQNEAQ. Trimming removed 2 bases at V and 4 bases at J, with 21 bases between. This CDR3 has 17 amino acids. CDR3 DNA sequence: TGTGCCAGCAGCTTACCCGCGGGTGCCGGCGGCAGGTACGAGCAGTACTTC. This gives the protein CASSLPAGAGGRYEQYF. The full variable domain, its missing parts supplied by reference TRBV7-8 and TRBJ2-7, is GAGVSQSPRYKVAKRGQDVALRCDPISGHVSLFWYQQALGQGPEFLTYFQNEAQLDKSGLPSDRFFAERPEGSVSTLKIQRTQQEDSAVYLCASSLPAGAGGRYEQYFGPGTRLTVT.

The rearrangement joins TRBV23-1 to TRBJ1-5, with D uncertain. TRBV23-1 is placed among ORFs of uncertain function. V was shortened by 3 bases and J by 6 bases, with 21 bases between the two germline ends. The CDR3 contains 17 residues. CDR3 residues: CASSHLGLWGSRQPQHF. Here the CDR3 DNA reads TGCGCCAGCAGTCACCTCGGGCTGTGGGGTTCGCGTCAGCCCCAGCATTTT.

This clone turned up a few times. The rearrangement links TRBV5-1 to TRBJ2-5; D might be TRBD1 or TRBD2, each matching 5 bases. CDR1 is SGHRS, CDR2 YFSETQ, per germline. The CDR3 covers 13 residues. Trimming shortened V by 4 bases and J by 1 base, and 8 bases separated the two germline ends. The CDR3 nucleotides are TGCGCCAGCAGCGGGACGGCCCAAGAGACCCAGTACTTC. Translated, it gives CASSGTAQETQYF.

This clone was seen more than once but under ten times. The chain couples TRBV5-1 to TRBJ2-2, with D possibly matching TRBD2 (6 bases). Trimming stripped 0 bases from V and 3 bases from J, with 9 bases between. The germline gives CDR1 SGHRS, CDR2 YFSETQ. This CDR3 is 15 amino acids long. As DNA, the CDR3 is TGCGCCAGCAGCTTGGCCCCGGGAGACACCGGGGAGCTGTTTTTT. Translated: CASSLAPGDTGELFF.

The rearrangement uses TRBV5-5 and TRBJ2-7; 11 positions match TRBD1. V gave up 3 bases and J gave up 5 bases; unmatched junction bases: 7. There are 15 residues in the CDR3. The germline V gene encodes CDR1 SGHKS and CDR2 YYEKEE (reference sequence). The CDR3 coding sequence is TGTGCCAGCAGCTACCGGGACAGGGGGACCCACGAGCAGTACTTC. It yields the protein CASSYRDRGTHEQYF.

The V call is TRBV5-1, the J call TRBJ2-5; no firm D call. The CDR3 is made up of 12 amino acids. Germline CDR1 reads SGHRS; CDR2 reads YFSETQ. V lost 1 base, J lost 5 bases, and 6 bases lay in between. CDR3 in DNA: TGCGCCAGCAGCTTGTCTGGTGAGACCCAGTACTTC. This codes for CASSLSGETQYF. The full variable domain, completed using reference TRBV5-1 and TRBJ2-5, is KAGVTQTPRYLIKTRGQQVTLSCSPISGHRSVSWYQQTPGQGLQFLFEYFSETQRNKGNFPGRFSGRQFSNSRSEMNVSTLELGDSALYLCASSLSGETQYFGPGTRLLVL.

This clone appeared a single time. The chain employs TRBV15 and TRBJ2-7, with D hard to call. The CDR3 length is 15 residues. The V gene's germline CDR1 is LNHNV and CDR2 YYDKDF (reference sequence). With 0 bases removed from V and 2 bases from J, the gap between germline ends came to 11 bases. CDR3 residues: CATSREAIAPYEQYF. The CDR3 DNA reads TGTGCCACCAGCAGAGAAGCCATTGCTCCCTACGAGCAGTACTTC.

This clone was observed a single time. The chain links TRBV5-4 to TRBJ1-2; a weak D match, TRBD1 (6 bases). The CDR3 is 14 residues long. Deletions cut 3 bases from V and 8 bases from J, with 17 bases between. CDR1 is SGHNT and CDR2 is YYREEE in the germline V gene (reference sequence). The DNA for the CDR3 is TGTGCCAGCAGCTACAGGGAATTATCAGCGGGCTACACCTTC. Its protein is CASSYRELSAGYTF.

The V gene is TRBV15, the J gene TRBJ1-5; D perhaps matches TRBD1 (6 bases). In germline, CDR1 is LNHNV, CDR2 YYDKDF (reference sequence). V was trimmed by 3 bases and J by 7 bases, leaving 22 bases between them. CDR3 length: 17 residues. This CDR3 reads CATSRAGAGAGNQPQHF. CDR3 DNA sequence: TGTGCCACCAGCAGGGCGGGGGCCGGGGCAGGGAACCAGCCCCAGCATTTT.